These 5 T cell receptor beta chains share one sample of origin, sequenced in a study of T cell repertoires in cytomegalovirus infection. These receptors have no known antigen. A single record per CDR3 protein comes from TCRdb applying MiXCR to the reads. Of some 940,000 distinct CDR3 sequences in the sample, more than 25% are singletons; the top ten hold more than 13%. Sequenced material: cultured CD8+ T cells from PBMCs, taken from culture after CMV antigen stimulation. The receptors originated from a human donor in good health (CMV status not recorded). Some clones in this sample may be carry-over from other donors' samples.

The CDR3, as DNA: TGTGCCAGCAGTTCACCCCCAATCGGGACTAGCGGGGGGCGGGCAGATACGCAGTATTTT. This gives the protein CASSSPPIGTSGGRADTQYF. The chain combines TRBV28 with TRBJ2-3; TRBD2 matches 15 bases. In germline, CDR1 is MDHEN, CDR2 SYDVKM. With V trimmed by 4 bases and J by 4 bases, 15 bases remained unmatched. This CDR3 spans 20 amino acids.

The V and J genes are TRBV29-1 and TRBJ1-1; maybe TRBD1 (5 bases). Germline loops: CDR1 SQVTM, CDR2 ANQGSEA. V lost 7 bases to trimming and J lost 3 bases, with 12 bases between them. CDR3 length equals 12 residues. In nucleotides, the CDR3 is TGCAGCGCCGAGGCGGGGGACACTGAAGCTTTCTTT. This translates into CSAEAGDTEAFF.

Of note for this clonotype: The conserved phenylalanine or tryptophan is not found at the CDR3 terminus, so this likely reflects a read error. CDR3 region: CASSLSRTDPYEQYL. Here the CDR3 DNA reads TGTGCCAGCAGCTTGAGCAGGACGGACCCCTACGAGCAGTACCTC. The genes are TRBV7-4 and TRBJ2-7; D is unresolved. Trimming removed 3 bases at V and 2 bases at J, with 14 bases between. This CDR3 is built from 15 residues. Germline V CDR1 and CDR2: SGHVT, SQSDAQ.

As for this clonotype: A much larger clone differs from this one at a single base, so this may be a read error. V and J are TRBV7-6 and TRBJ1-3; the match to TRBD1 covers 10 bases. This CDR3 region has 16 residues. Germline loops: CDR1 SGHVS, CDR2 FNYEAQ. This chain's CDR3 is CVSSHPRDRGGNTIYF. CDR3 nucleotide sequence: TGTGTCAGCAGCCATCCCCGGGACAGGGGTGGAAACACCATATATTTT.

This clonotype was observed at least ten times. The chain recombines TRBV7-3 with TRBJ2-6, with a tentative D call TRBD1 (5 bases). Trimming shortened V by 4 bases and J by 0 bases, and 13 bases separated the two germline ends. The CDR3 consists of 17 residues. Germline V gene data show CDR1 as SGHTA and CDR2 as FQGTGA. This chain's CDR3 is CASSSNQGLSGANVLTF. For the CDR3, the DNA is TGTGCCAGCAGCTCAAATCAGGGTCTCTCTGGGGCCAACGTCCTGACTTTC.